Below are 5 T cell receptor beta chains sequenced from a single sample in a study of molecular identifiers for immune sequencing clone quantification. TCRdb fed the PCR reads into MiXCR, producing one record per CDR3 protein. This table has roughly 86,000 distinct CDR3 sequences, around a fifth appearing once. Sequencing was performed on naive CD8+ T cells from blood, with Jurkat cell RNA spiked in. Sample subset: FACS-sorted CD8+CD4-CCR7+CD45RA+ naive T cells. The receptor source for this set is a human donor in good health. Some libraries in this study had Jurkat cell RNA spiked in.

This clonotype has just a few counts. This chain connects TRBV7-6 to TRBJ2-1; 11 nucleotides match TRBD2. Unmatched junction bases numbered 8, after V lost 5 bases and J lost 8 bases. This CDR3 region has 15 residues. Germline V gives CDR1 SGHVS, CDR2 FNYEAQ. The CDR3 sequence: CASSRSGGAGDEQFF. For the CDR3, the DNA is TGTGCCAGCAGCCGTAGCGGGGGGGCGGGGGATGAGCAGTTCTTC.

This clonotype was recorded many times. The chain has TRBV4-2 and TRBJ2-7, with D perhaps matching TRBD1 (6 bases). The CDR3 spans 14 residues. Germline V lookup: CDR1 LGHNA, CDR2 YNFKEQ. Trimming took off 1 base at V and 4 bases at J, with 11 bases between the two ends. The CDR3 region is CASSQGSQGYEQYF. Written as DNA, the CDR3 is TGTGCCAGCAGCCAAGGGAGCCAGGGGTACGAGCAGTACTTC.

Turning to this clonotype: A read error is possible here, since a much larger clone lies one base away. The genes are TRBV12-3 or TRBV12-4 and TRBJ1-1; no definite D call. Trimming shortened V by 6 bases and J by 2 bases, and 16 bases separated the two germline ends. The CDR3 spans 15 residues. The CDR3 region is CASSPGGENNTEAFF. In DNA, the CDR3 is TGTGCCAGCAGCCCAGGCGGGGAAAACAACACTGAAGCTTTCTTT.

In this sample, this clonotype turned up many times. The chain carries TRBV27 and TRBJ2-7; D is unclear. Germline V gene sequence: CDR1 MNHEY, CDR2 SMNVEV (reference sequence). The CDR3 totals 12 residues. Trimming shortened V by 5 bases and J by 2 bases, and 7 bases separated the two germline ends. The CDR3 nucleotides are TGTGCCAGCAGTACGGGCCCCTACGAGCAGTACTTC. Its protein product is CASSTGPYEQYF.

Ten or more counts support this clonotype. This chain joins TRBV28 and TRBJ2-7; tentative D call: TRBD1 (5 bases). V lost 4 bases and J 6 bases, leaving 19 bases between the germline ends. The CDR3 totals 15 residues. In germline, CDR1 is MDHEN, CDR2 SYDVKM. The CDR3 spells CASSSPPQGSGEQYF. CDR3 bases: TGTGCCAGCAGTTCCCCCCCTCAGGGTAGTGGCGAGCAGTACTTC.